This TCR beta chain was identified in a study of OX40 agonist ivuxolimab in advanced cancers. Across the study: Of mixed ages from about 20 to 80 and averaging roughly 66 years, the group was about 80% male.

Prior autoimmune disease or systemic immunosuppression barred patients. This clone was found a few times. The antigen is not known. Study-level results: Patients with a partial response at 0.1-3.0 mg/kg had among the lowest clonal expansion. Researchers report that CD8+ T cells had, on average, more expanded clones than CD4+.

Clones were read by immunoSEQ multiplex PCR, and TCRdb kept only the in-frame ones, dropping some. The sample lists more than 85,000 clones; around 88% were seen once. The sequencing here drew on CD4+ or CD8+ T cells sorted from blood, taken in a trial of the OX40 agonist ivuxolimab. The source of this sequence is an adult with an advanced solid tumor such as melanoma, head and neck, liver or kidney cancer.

The CDR3 coding sequence is TGCAGCGTTTCACAGGGGACGAACACTGAAGCTTTCTTT. This codes for CSVSQGTNTEAFF. This chain joins TRBV29-1 and TRBJ1-1; 7 bases line up with TRBD1. The CDR3 length is 13 residues. Unmatched junction bases numbered 4, after V lost 5 bases and J lost 1 base. Germline lookup yields CDR1 SQVTM and CDR2 ANQGSEA.